A single sample gave rise to the 9 T cell receptor beta chains below, sequenced in a study of human T cells and chemical hapten exposure. Each CDR3 protein gets one entry after TCRdb re-called the RACE reads with MiXCR. In the table there are fewer than 200,000 distinct CDR3 sequences, 25% to 35% of which are singletons. Sample time point: pre-sensitization, week 0. Treatment specified: therapeutic diphenylcyclopropenone sensitization with weekly scalp DPC. The source was whole blood, collected in connection with sensitization to the hapten diphenylcyclopropenone (DPC). The receptor source for this set is a woman aged 30 to 39 with alopecia areata. Some clones in this sample may be carry-over from other donors' samples.

There are many counts of this clonotype. V usage is TRBV3-1 and J usage is TRBJ1-5; no clear D gene. V was clipped by 0 bases and J by 3 bases, with 3 bases between them. The CDR3 sequence is 13 residues long. CDR1 and CDR2 (germline): LGHDT, YNNKEL (reference sequence). The CDR3 region is CASSQDLNQPQHF. The CDR3 DNA reads as TGTGCCAGCAGCCAAGATCTCAATCAGCCCCAGCATTTT. Together with reference TRBV3-1 and TRBJ1-5, the CDR3 gives the full variable domain: DTAVSQTPKYLVTQMGNDKSIKCEQNLGHDTMYWYKQDSKKFLKIMFSYNNKELIINETVPNRFSPKSPDKAHLNLHINSLELGDSAVYFCASSQDLNQPQHFGDGTRLSIL.

The chain couples TRBV6-1 to TRBJ2-7; possible D gene TRBD2, 5 bases. Germline V gene sequence: CDR1 MNHNS, CDR2 SASEGT. The CDR3 is 10 amino acids. Trimming shortened V by 6 bases and J by 6 bases, and 6 bases separated the two germline ends. CDR3 loop: CASREVEQYF. The CDR3 DNA reads as TGTGCCAGCAGGGAGGTCGAGCAGTACTTC.

This clonotype was observed a handful of times. This sequence joins TRBV6-1 and TRBJ1-5; a possible D gene is TRBD1 (6 bases). The germline gives CDR1 MNHNS, CDR2 SASEGT. The CDR3 length is 14 residues. V was pared by 5 bases and J by 3 bases, with 11 bases between. The CDR3 region has the DNA TGTGCCAGCAGTACACGGGACAACAATCAGCCCCAGCATTTT. This gives the protein CASSTRDNNQPQHF.

The rearrangement uses TRBV6-6 and TRBJ2-3; D is undetermined. Trimming pared 11 bases from V and 0 bases from J, leaving 9 bases between. There are 12 residues in the CDR3. The germline gives CDR1 MNHNY, CDR2 SVGAGI (reference sequence). CDR3 loop: CAPPGSTDTQYF. DNA of the CDR3: TGTGCCCCCCCAGGCAGCACAGATACGCAGTATTTT.

This clonotype was counted a few times. The gene calls are TRBV5-1 and TRBJ2-2, with D maybe TRBD2 (5 bases). Germline V gene data show CDR1 as SGHRS and CDR2 as YFSETQ. V shed 5 bases and J shed 4 bases, with 9 bases lying between them. CDR3 length: 13 amino acids. CDR3 sequence: CASRQDFTGELFF. DNA of the CDR3: TGCGCCAGCAGGCAGGACTTCACCGGGGAGCTGTTTTTT. The complete variable domain, with remaining parts taken from reference TRBV5-1 and TRBJ2-2, reads KAGVTQTPRYLIKTRGQQVTLSCSPISGHRSVSWYQQTPGQGLQFLFEYFSETQRNKGNFPGRFSGRQFSNSRSEMNVSTLELGDSALYLCASRQDFTGELFFGEGSRLTVL.

This clonotype occurred a few times. This chain uses TRBV12-3 or TRBV12-4 with TRBJ1-5; maybe TRBD1 (6 bases). V was cut by 8 bases and J by 6 bases, with 17 bases left in between. The CDR3 runs to 14 residues. Written as DNA, the CDR3 is TGTGCCAGCTCGATGACAGGTCTCGGTCAGCCCCAGCATTTT. Protein product: CASSMTGLGQPQHF.

This clonotype turned up a few times. This chain's CDR3 is CSAMRSGGEQFF. The CDR3 DNA reads TGCAGCGCTATGAGATCGGGTGGGGAGCAGTTCTTC. This chain uses TRBV29-1 with TRBJ2-1, with unresolved D. CDR1 is SQVTM, CDR2 ANQGSEA, per germline. The CDR3 covers 12 residues. The ends were cut back, 7 bases at V and 10 bases at J, with 17 bases in the middle.

This clonotype showed up just a few times. The J gene is TRBJ1-5, the V gene TRBV5-1; D is perhaps TRBD1 (5 bases). Germline loops: CDR1 SGHRS, CDR2 YFSETQ. The CDR3 spans 13 residues. The V end was cut by 2 bases, the J end by 4 bases, with 7 bases between. The CDR3 DNA follows: TGCGCCAGCAGCTTCGAGGGGAATCAGCCCCAGCATTTT. Translating it yields CASSFEGNQPQHF.

Here the CDR3 reads CASMGGGTNTGELFF. Here the CDR3 DNA reads TGTGCCAGCATGGGAGGGGGCACGAACACCGGGGAGCTGTTTTTT. The chain recombines TRBV11-3 with TRBJ2-2, with D tentatively TRBD1 or TRBD2 (7 bases each). Trimming pared 7 bases from V and 0 bases from J, leaving 12 bases between. CDR1 is SGHNT and CDR2 is YENEEA in the germline V gene. CDR3 length: 15 residues.